This T cell receptor beta chain was captured by sequencing in a study of identical twins (dated by TCRdb to between 2015 and 2016). General notes on the study: To test whether fetal clonotypes persist, this study deep-sequenced TCR alpha and beta repertoires from monozygotic twins, from unrelated adults of various ages, and from cord blood. To rule out contamination, the twin experiments were replicated at different times with different library preparation protocols.

The library came from 5' RACE. Reads for this sample came from an Illumina HiSeq 2000. A universal primer binding site was added through template switching, and the final cDNA carried a unique molecular identifier so that TCR cDNA molecules could be counted accurately. Specific primers in the conserved constant-segment region were used to synthesize first-strand cDNA for the TCR alpha and beta chains. To control for contamination, every cDNA library carried two barcodes: a SMART-Mk sample barcode plus Illumina barcodes. TruSeq adapter sequences and Illumina sample barcodes were added in two successive PCR steps. The TCR alpha and beta cDNA libraries were sequenced on the Illumina HiSeq platform using custom primers. In the original analysis: Raw reads were processed with MiGEC to extract unique molecular identifiers, and MiXCR was used to determine CDR3 positions. Recombination models were inferred per individual with the repgenHMM and IGoR tools using an EM algorithm. The tcR package in R was used for shared clonotype analysis, with sharing normalized by the product of cloneset sizes. To study raw recombination free of thymic and clonal selection effects, out-of-frame nonproductive sequences were analyzed. TCRdb took the public reads, trimmed them with fastp at Q25, ran MiXCR for clone calling and kept in-frame beta chains. Each entry is one CDR3 protein sequence, shown with its most common DNA and genes. These V and J calls derive from TCRdb rather than the authors' analysis. The sample contains about 280,000 distinct CDR3 sequences, 6.5% to 9.5% of them found a single time. Of the sample, 2% to 2.5% is held by the ten largest clones.

On the study overall, not on this receptor specifically: Invariant T cells such as MAIT and iNKT could partly confound zero-insertion analyses, although diverse VJ usage argued against such confounding for most clonotypes. Abundant cord blood beta clonotypes had fewer insertions, young adult naive repertoires showed a similar but weaker trend, and memory repertoires showed no such trend. In monozygotic twins, recombination models systematically underestimated out-of-frame TCR alpha sharing, but the models matched the sharing seen between unrelated individuals. Compared with coincidental sharing between unrelated individuals, out-of-frame TCR alpha sequences shared between twins showed an excess of sequences with low generation probability. Because the same donors could not be followed over many years, the conclusions relied on cross-sectional statistical analysis. In beta out-of-frame sequences, excess twin sharing was weaker, because having fewer shared sequences lowered the signal-to-noise ratio.

Only healthy Caucasian donors were included. The twin cohort comprised three pairs of female monozygotic twins, all aged roughly 18 to 30 years. Miltenyi CD45RO+ enrichment and human naive T-cell isolation kits were used to isolate memory (CD45RO+) and naive T cells from PBMC. The CDR3 starts with the cysteine, ends with the phenylalanine, and has 13 residues. The read is trimmed to its CDR3 DNA, 39 bases read in frame from base 1. CDR1 and CDR2, per the germline V gene (reference sequence), are SEHNR and FQNEAQ. This clonotype has ten or more counts. Its antigen specificity is not known. Compared with germline, one end of the junction differs, possibly owing to a read error. These sequences were also reported in another study, on yellow fever vaccine responses in identical twins. The second publication reports: According to the authors, the vaccine-induced T cell response in identical twins seemed to be partly convergent and partly specific to each individual. In the study, vaccine-responding T cell clones were precisely tracked in identical twins.

The receptor was isolated from a woman aged 18-35 years in good health. The sequenced sample consisted of memory (CD45RO+) T cells sorted from blood. The sample's cell subset or site label, decoded: CD45RO+ enriched T cells. This chain is built from TRBV7-9 and TRBJ2-5; the D gene is possibly TRBD2, with 5 bases matching. The nucleotides read TGCGCCAGCAGCTTGGGTCCGGGGGAGACCCAGTACTTC. This translates into CASSLGPGETQYF. The entire variable domain, with the stretches around the CDR3 drawn from the reference TRBV7-9 and TRBJ2-5 proteins, is DTGVSQNPRHKITKRGQNVTFRCDPISEHNRLYWYRQTLGQGPEFLTYFQNEAQLEKSRLLSDRFSAERPKGSFSTLEIQRTEQGDSAMYLCASSLGPGETQYFGPGTRLLVL.